Below are 28 T cell receptor beta chains sequenced from a single sample in a study of CD8 T cells in ankylosing spondylitis. TCRdb reanalysed the 5' RACE reads using MiXCR and keeps one entry per CDR3 protein. The sample consists of around 90,000 distinct CDR3 sequences, 27% of them appearing once. The sample taken for sequencing was blood, either unsorted or a sorted T cell fraction (not recorded which). The receptors come from a male donor with ankylosing spondylitis or in good health (not recorded which).

This clonotype has ten or more counts. The V and J genes are TRBV12-3 or TRBV12-4 and TRBJ2-7; TRBD1 aligns across 7 bases. J was trimmed by 8 bases and V by 6 bases; bases with no gene match: 7. This CDR3 comprises 12 residues. The CDR3 coding sequence is TGTGCCAGCAGCCCACAGGGGCCCCAGCAGTACTTC. It specifies CASSPQGPQQYF.

This clonotype was picked up a small number of times. The DNA of the CDR3 is TGCGCCAGCAGTGAGTCTTCTAGGGCCAATGAGCAGTTCTTC. Protein sequence: CASSESSRANEQFF. V gene TRBV10-1 combines with J gene TRBJ2-1; D is unclear. The CDR3 has 14 residues. CDR1 and CDR2 from the germline V gene are WNHNN and SYGVQD (reference sequence). V gave up 0 bases and J gave up 6 bases, with 9 bases separating them.

This clonotype was seen many times. The chain couples TRBV7-2 to TRBJ2-3; D remains ambiguous. V dropped 4 bases and J dropped 0 bases, with 14 bases sitting between them. The CDR3 totals 16 residues. Germline loops: CDR1 SGHTA, CDR2 FQGNSA. The CDR3 DNA reads as TGTGCCAGCAGCTCTGGCCGCTACCTTAGCACAGATACGCAGTATTTT. Residues: CASSSGRYLSTDTQYF.

The chain carries TRBV7-9 and TRBJ1-1; a possible D gene is TRBD1 (5 bases). This CDR3 is built from 12 residues. Trimming removed 7 bases at V and 9 bases at J, with 15 bases between. Germline V gene data show CDR1 as SEHNR and CDR2 as FQNEAQ (reference sequence). CDR3 nucleotide sequence: TGTGCCAGCAAGATTCGGGGGGGAAAAGCTTTCTTT. Amino acid sequence: CASKIRGGKAFF.

This rearrangement joins TRBV5-1 to TRBJ1-4; D not certain. This CDR3 is 15 amino acids long. CDR1 is SGHRS, CDR2 YFSETQ, per germline. V lost 6 bases, J lost 5 bases, and 17 bases lay in between. The CDR3 loop reads CASTLDGGKNEKLFF. The CDR3 DNA is TGCGCCAGCACTCTCGACGGAGGGAAAAATGAAAAACTGTTTTTT.

The rearrangement joins TRBV5-1 to TRBJ1-6; 7 positions agree with TRBD1. Trimming removed 0 bases from V and 5 bases from J; junction bases left unmatched: 5. The CDR3 is 16 amino acids. Germline V CDR1 and CDR2: SGHRS, YFSETQ. The CDR3 nucleotides read TGCGCCAGCAGCTTGGGAGGGGGCCTCGATAATTCACCCCTCCACTTT. Translating it yields CASSLGGGLDNSPLHF.

V usage is TRBV5-5 and J usage is TRBJ1-1; 9 nucleotides align to TRBD1. The CDR3 length is 14 residues. J gave up 4 bases and V 6 bases, and 7 bases lay outside the gene matches. Germline V lookup: CDR1 SGHKS, CDR2 YYEKEE (reference sequence). The CDR3 loop reads CASIEPGQGTEAFF. The CDR3 region has the DNA TGTGCCAGCATCGAACCGGGACAGGGCACTGAAGCTTTCTTT. Variable domain in full (rest from reference TRBV5-5 and TRBJ1-1): DAGVTQSPTHLIKTRGQQVTLRCSPISGHKSVSWYQQVLGQGPQFIFQYYEKEERGRGNFPDRFSARQFPNYSSELNVNALLLGDSALYLCASIEPGQGTEAFFGQGTRLTVV.

The chain couples TRBV28 to TRBJ2-7; D is perhaps TRBD2 (5 bases). This CDR3 region has 13 residues. Germline CDR1 and CDR2: MDHEN and SYDVKM. Trimming took 6 bases from V and 6 from J, leaving 15 bases between them. The CDR3 protein is CASSPGVPCEQYF. The CDR3 bases are TGTGCCAGCAGCCCCGGGGTCCCCTGCGAGCAGTACTTC.

The sample holds one count of this clonotype. J is TRBJ2-7 and V is TRBV10-3; D is possibly TRBD1 (6 bases). V was trimmed by 9 bases and J by 3 bases, leaving 12 bases between them. CDR1 is ENHRY and CDR2 is SYGVKD in the germline V gene. There are 12 residues in the CDR3. The CDR3: CAIKSDSYEQYF. CDR3 nucleotides: TGTGCCATTAAATCGGACAGCTACGAGCAGTACTTC.

Only a few counts were recorded for this clonotype. This sequence joins TRBV7-3 and TRBJ1-6; 7 bases fit TRBD1. Per germline, CDR1 SGHTA and CDR2 FQGTGA. V shed 2 bases, J shed 7 bases, and the junction held 8 bases outside the gene matches. CDR3 size: 16 residues. The CDR3 spells CASSLPGGDGNSPLHF. The CDR3 DNA reads as TGTGCCAGCAGCTTACCAGGGGGTGACGGGAATTCACCCCTCCACTTT.

The chain carries TRBV5-1 and TRBJ1-4; TRBD1 is a possible D gene (5 bases). Trimming took off 0 bases at V and 9 bases at J, with 9 bases between the two ends. There are 13 residues in the CDR3. The germline V gene encodes CDR1 SGHRS and CDR2 YFSETQ. Written as DNA, the CDR3 is TGCGCCAGCAGCTTGGCCAGGGATCAAAAACTGTTTTTT. Translated, it gives CASSLARDQKLFF.

This clonotype was found many times. V and J are TRBV10-3 and TRBJ2-3; 7 nucleotides line up with TRBD2. CDR1 ENHRY and CDR2 SYGVKD come from the germline V gene. Trimming took 3 bases from V and 5 from J; bases not matched to a gene: 11. The CDR3 contains 16 residues. The CDR3 reads CAISDRGEAVVDTQYF. The CDR3 bases are TGTGCCATCAGTGATCGGGGGGAGGCCGTCGTAGATACGCAGTATTTT.

This clonotype was recorded many times. This chain uses TRBV5-1 with TRBJ1-1, with D perhaps TRBD1 (5 bases). The CDR3 loop spans 16 amino acids. V was cut by 3 bases and J by 1 base, with 16 bases left in between. Germline V gene sequence: CDR1 SGHRS, CDR2 YFSETQ. The CDR3 loop reads CASSWRGRGRNTEAFF. The CDR3, as DNA: TGCGCCAGCAGCTGGCGCGGGAGGGGAAGGAACACTGAAGCTTTCTTT.

J is TRBJ1-1 and V is TRBV12-3 or TRBV12-4, with D tentatively TRBD1 (5 bases). Trimming stripped 6 bases from V and 11 bases from J, with 16 bases between. The CDR3 is made up of 12 amino acids. The CDR3 region has the DNA TGTGCCAGCAGCCCCTCTCGGTCAGGGGCTTTCTTT. It translates to CASSPSRSGAFF.

This clonotype was observed a handful of times. The chain links TRBV20-1 to TRBJ2-1; 12 bases match TRBD2. V gave up 5 bases and J gave up 0 bases; unmatched junction bases: 8. Germline values: CDR1 DFQATT, CDR2 SNEGSKA (reference sequence). The CDR3 extends over 17 amino acids. CDR3 protein: CSAPRTSGTSSYNEQFF. The CDR3 DNA is TGCAGTGCTCCCAGGACTAGCGGGACCAGCTCCTACAATGAGCAGTTCTTC.

The chain couples TRBV20-1 to TRBJ1-4, with a possible D match to TRBD1 (5 bases). Germline CDR1 reads DFQATT; CDR2 reads SNEGSKA (reference sequence). V lost 1 base, J lost 8 bases, and 20 bases lay in between. The CDR3 runs to 16 residues. The CDR3 loop reads CSARGQLGTGGEKLFF. The CDR3 bases are TGCAGTGCTAGAGGACAGCTCGGAACGGGCGGGGAAAAACTGTTTTTT.

This clonotype was found a few times. The gene calls are TRBV2 and TRBJ2-7; D is unresolved. The V gene lost 7 bases and the J gene lost 3 bases, with 4 bases spanning the gap. This CDR3 has 10 amino acids. In germline, CDR1 is SNHLY, CDR2 FYNNEI. The CDR3 loop is CASKLYEQYF. CDR3 nucleotides: TGTGCCAGCAAGCTCTACGAGCAGTACTTC.

Only a few counts were recorded for this clonotype. The V gene is TRBV20-1, the J gene TRBJ2-1; weak D call: TRBD2 (5 bases). Germline V lookup: CDR1 DFQATT, CDR2 SNEGSKA (reference sequence). V was cut by 0 bases and J by 3 bases, with 9 bases left in between. The CDR3 is 14 amino acids. The CDR3 region has the DNA TGCAGTGCTAGAGATCCGAGGGTCTACAATGAGCAGTTCTTC. Its translation is CSARDPRVYNEQFF.

The rearrangement joins TRBV7-2 to TRBJ1-5, with 8 bases lining up with TRBD1. Germline CDR1 SGHTA, CDR2 FQGNSA. Germline trimming cut 7 bases from V and 4 bases from J; bases unmatched to any gene: 6. The CDR3 is 14 residues long. The CDR3 loop reads CASTETGVNQPQHF. As DNA, the CDR3 is TGTGCCAGCACCGAGACAGGGGTTAATCAGCCCCAGCATTTT.

The rearrangement joins TRBV20-1 to TRBJ2-3; possible D gene TRBD1, 6 bases. The CDR3 totals 16 residues. V dropped 5 bases and J dropped 3 bases, with 21 bases sitting between them. Germline V CDR1 and CDR2: DFQATT, SNEGSKA (reference sequence). The CDR3 loop reads CSAFPQGPEWTDTQYF. Written as DNA, the CDR3 is TGCAGTGCTTTTCCTCAGGGGCCCGAATGGACAGATACGCAGTATTTT.

The rearrangement links TRBV10-3 to TRBJ1-1, with D perhaps matching TRBD1 (5 bases). The V gene's germline CDR1 is ENHRY and CDR2 SYGVKD. CDR3 size: 15 residues. V shed 0 bases and J shed 3 bases, with 11 bases lying between them. DNA for the CDR3: TGTGCCATCAGTGAGTCTGGGACGGGGTACACTGAAGCTTTCTTT. It translates to CAISESGTGYTEAFF.

The chain has TRBV5-6 and TRBJ1-2, with D uncertain. Germline values: CDR1 SGHDT, CDR2 YYEEEE. V shed 3 bases and J shed 4 bases, with 13 bases lying between them. The CDR3 runs to 14 residues. DNA of the CDR3: TGTGCCAGCAGCTCGGGGATCGGCGGCTATGGCTACACCTTC. Translation gives CASSSGIGGYGYTF.

Here the CDR3 DNA reads TGTGCCAGCAGCTTTGGATACCGGGAGACCCAGTACTTC. Residues: CASSFGYRETQYF. The rearrangement links TRBV7-8 to TRBJ2-5; no clear D gene. CDR3 size: 13 residues. The V gene's germline CDR1 is SGHVS and CDR2 FQNEAQ. Trimming cost V 3 bases and J 5 bases, with 10 bases left between them.

The chain carries TRBV5-1 and TRBJ2-2; D gene uncertain. This CDR3 has 17 residues. V was trimmed by 0 bases and J by 6 bases, leaving 18 bases between them. Germline V gives CDR1 SGHRS, CDR2 YFSETQ. The CDR3 sequence is CASSLDSGWIDAGELFF. The CDR3 nucleotides read TGCGCCAGCAGCTTGGATTCCGGGTGGATTGACGCCGGGGAGCTGTTTTTT.

This clonotype was seen only a few times. J is TRBJ2-7 and V is TRBV27; 10 bases are shared with TRBD1. The trim removed 6 bases at V and 4 bases at J, leaving 6 bases unmatched. Germline assignment: CDR1 MNHEY and CDR2 SMNVEV (reference sequence). CDR3 length: 14 residues. CDR3 amino acids: CASRGGQGGYEQYF. The CDR3 nucleotides are TGTGCCAGCAGGGGCGGACAGGGGGGTTACGAGCAGTACTTC.

The chain is built from TRBV12-3 or TRBV12-4 and TRBJ2-7; TRBD2 is a possible D gene (6 bases). The CDR3 is 13 residues long. Trimming cost V 3 bases and J 6 bases, with 12 bases left between them. CDR3 in DNA: TGTGCCAGCAGTTTGGGGCGGGGACGCGAGCAGTACGTC. Translated: CASSLGRGREQYV.

This clonotype was counted many times. V and J are TRBV12-3 or TRBV12-4 and TRBJ2-1; D gene unclear. With 6 bases removed from V and 4 bases from J, the gap between germline ends came to 10 bases. The CDR3 is 13 residues long. The CDR3 nucleotides are TGTGCCAGCAGCGTAGGGCCTTACAATGAGCAGTTCTTC. Encoded protein: CASSVGPYNEQFF.

This clonotype was recorded many times. The chain carries TRBV5-1 and TRBJ2-2; D is undetermined. CDR1 is SGHRS and CDR2 is YFSETQ in the germline V gene. This CDR3 is 15 amino acids long. The germline V and J ends were trimmed by 1 base and 6 bases, with 13 bases remaining between them. The DNA of the CDR3 is TGCGCCAGCAGCTTGCTGTCCCCTTCGGCCGGGGAGCTGTTTTTT. This codes for CASSLLSPSAGELFF. Based on the CDR3 plus reference TRBV5-1 and TRBJ2-2, the full variable domain is KAGVTQTPRYLIKTRGQQVTLSCSPISGHRSVSWYQQTPGQGLQFLFEYFSETQRNKGNFPGRFSGRQFSNSRSEMNVSTLELGDSALYLCASSLLSPSAGELFFGEGSRLTVL.